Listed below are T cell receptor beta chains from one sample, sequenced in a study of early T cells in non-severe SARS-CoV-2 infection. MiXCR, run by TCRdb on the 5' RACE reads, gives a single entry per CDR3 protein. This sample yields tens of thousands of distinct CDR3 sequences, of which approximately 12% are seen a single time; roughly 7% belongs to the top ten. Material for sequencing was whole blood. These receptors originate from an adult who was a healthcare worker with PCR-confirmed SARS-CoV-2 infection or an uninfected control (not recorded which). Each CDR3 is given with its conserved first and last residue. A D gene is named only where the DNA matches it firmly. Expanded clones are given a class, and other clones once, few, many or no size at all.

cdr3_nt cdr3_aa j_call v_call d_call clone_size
TGTGCCAGCAGTTACAAGGTCTACACAGATACGCAGTATTTT CASSYKVYTDTQYF TRBJ2-3 TRBV6-2/TRBV6-3 NA few
TGTGCCAGCTCGCCCCGGTATACGCAGTATTTT CASSPRYTQYF TRBJ2-3 TRBV7-2 NA NA
TGTGCCAGCAGCTTATGGGGTACTGAAGCCTACGAGCAGTACTTC CASSLWGTEAYEQYF TRBJ2-7 TRBV11-2 NA many
TGTGCCAGCAGCTTCGGCGGGAGGGCCTTGACAGATACGCAGTATTTT CASSFGGRALTDTQYF TRBJ2-3 TRBV5-4 TRBD2 few
TGTGCCAGCAGCTTGGCAAGGACTAGCGGGAGTGTTCACACAGATACGCAGTATTTT CASSLARTSGSVHTDTQYF TRBJ2-3 TRBV5-5 TRBD2 NA
TGTGCCAGCAGCTTAGGGCAGGGGGCTGAAGCTTTCTTT CASSLGQGAEAFF TRBJ1-1 TRBV7-9 TRBD1 NA
TGTGCCAGCAGCCAAGTTGGAGGGGGCCTTATGCATGAGCAGTTCTTC CASSQVGGGLMHEQFF TRBJ2-1 TRBV3-1 NA many
TGTGCCAGCAGTTCCGACCCGACGTCTGGAAACACCATATATTTT CASSSDPTSGNTIYF TRBJ1-3 TRBV6-5 NA NA
TGTGCCAGCAGCCGGGACGGGGGGGTTGATACGCAGTATTTT CASSRDGGVDTQYF TRBJ2-3 TRBV4-2 TRBD2 many
TGTGCCAGCAGTGAAGGGCCCCGCGCGCAGTACTTC CASSEGPRAQYF TRBJ2-7 TRBV2 NA NA
TGTGCCAGCAGCTTAAATCCCGGCGGGGTTAAAGAGACCCAGTACTTC CASSLNPGGVKETQYF TRBJ2-5 TRBV7-6 NA NA
TGCGCCAGCAGCGGGGCAGGGGGCCCCCACACAGATACGCAGTATTTT CASSGAGGPHTDTQYF TRBJ2-3 TRBV5-1 TRBD1 few
TGCGCCAGCAGCCAAGTGTTGGGGGTGTCTAGTTTTGGCTACACCTTC CASSQVLGVSSFGYTF TRBJ1-2 TRBV4-3 NA NA
TGCAGTGGACGGGCAGGGCTGTCCGAGCAGTACTTC CSGRAGLSEQYF TRBJ2-7 TRBV29-1 NA NA
TGCAGTGCTAGAGATCGGGTCCTAGCGGGGGCCGAGCAGTACTTC CSARDRVLAGAEQYF TRBJ2-7 TRBV20-1 TRBD2 NA
TGTGCCAGCAGCTCCGGTGGAGGGAGCTCCTACAATGAGCAGTTCTTC CASSSGGGSSYNEQFF TRBJ2-1 TRBV7-9 NA few
TGCAGCGTTCATATTGGAACAGATACGCAGTATTTT CSVHIGTDTQYF TRBJ2-3 TRBV29-1 NA few
TGTGCCAGCAGTTTCAGACTTTCCAGCTCCTACAATGAGCAGTTCTTC CASSFRLSSSYNEQFF TRBJ2-1 TRBV11-3 NA few
TGTGCCAGCAGTGAACAGGGAACTGAAGCTTTCTTT CASSEQGTEAFF TRBJ1-1 TRBV2 NA NA
TGTGCCAGCAGTTTCTCAGGGGTCTCTGAAGCTTTCTTT CASSFSGVSEAFF TRBJ1-1 TRBV12-3/TRBV12-4 NA NA
TGCAGTGCTAGGGCATCAAGGGCGAACACTGAAGCTTTCTTT CSARASRANTEAFF TRBJ1-1 TRBV20-1 NA NA
TGTGCCAGCAGCTTAAGGGCTAGGCCGTCGGATGAGCAGTTCTTC CASSLRARPSDEQFF TRBJ2-1 TRBV11-2 NA NA
TGTGCCAGCAGCTTGAATCTAGCCGGGAACACCGGGGAGCTGTTTTTT CASSLNLAGNTGELFF TRBJ2-2 TRBV5-4 NA many
TGTGCCAGCAGCCCCTGGTACGAGCAGTACTTC CASSPWYEQYF TRBJ2-7 TRBV6-6 NA NA
TGTGCCAGCAGCGCCGGGACAGCCGGGGAGCTGTTTTTT CASSAGTAGELFF TRBJ2-2 TRBV9 TRBD1 NA
TGTGCCAGCAGTTTCATCGGGACCGATGGCTACACCTTC CASSFIGTDGYTF TRBJ1-2 TRBV12-3/TRBV12-4 NA NA
TGTGCCAGTAGGTCGGCCGGAGGAACCGGGGAGCTGTTTTTT CASRSAGGTGELFF TRBJ2-2 TRBV19 NA many
TGTGCCAGCAGTGATTCTAGCGGCTTCTACAATGAGCAGTTCTTC CASSDSSGFYNEQFF TRBJ2-1 TRBV25-1 TRBD2 many
TGTGCCAGCAGTGACGGCTGGGGGCAGAACTATGGCTACACCTTC CASSDGWGQNYGYTF TRBJ1-2 TRBV6-2/TRBV6-3 NA few
TGTGCCAGCCTCGAGAGGATACAGGGGGCCACTGAAGCTTTCTTT CASLERIQGATEAFF TRBJ1-1 TRBV2 TRBD1 NA
TGTGCCAGCTCACCAGGGAGGGGAGCTAACTATGGCTACACCTTC CASSPGRGANYGYTF TRBJ1-2 TRBV18 NA few
TGTGCCAGCAGTCCGGGACAGGTGAATCAGCCCCAGCATTTT CASSPGQVNQPQHF TRBJ1-5 TRBV12-3/TRBV12-4 TRBD1 few
TGTGCCAGCAGCCGATCTCTAGCGGGAGGTGAGCAGTTCTTC CASSRSLAGGEQFF TRBJ2-1 TRBV14 TRBD2 NA